Listed below are T cell receptor beta chains from one sample, sequenced in a study of blood T cells in healthy people across ages. MiXCR, applied by TCRdb to the 5' RACE reads, yields one record per CDR3 protein. The sample holds over 1,500,000 distinct CDR3 sequences; approximately 50% are singletons and the top ten take approximately 2.1%. The source material was blood. Receptor source: a woman between 40 and 55 years old in good health. CDR3s include the opening cysteine and the closing phenylalanine or tryptophan. A D gene is named only where the DNA matches it firmly. Clone size is stated in some rows and not others, as once, few, many or a class when expanded.

j_call v_call d_call clone_size cdr3_nt cdr3_aa
TRBJ2-5 TRBV7-9 NA NA TGTGCCAGCTGTGGGAACCTGGAGACCCAGTACTTC CASCGNLETQYF
TRBJ1-4 TRBV27 NA NA TGTGCCAGCAGCCCATATCCGGATGAAAAACTGTTTTTT CASSPYPDEKLFF
TRBJ2-3 TRBV7-2 TRBD2 few TGTGCCAGCAGCTCCGACGGCGGGGGGGCGGATACGCAGTATTTT CASSSDGGGADTQYF
TRBJ1-2 TRBV6-5 NA few TGTGCCAGCAGTTACTCGGGGGAGGGGGGAAATGGCTACACCTTC CASSYSGEGGNGYTF
TRBJ1-5 TRBV27 TRBD1 NA TGTGCCAGCAGTCCCTACCGACCGACAGGGGCGGGGTATAGCAATCAGCCCCAGCATTTT CASSPYRPTGAGYSNQPQHF
TRBJ1-4 TRBV3-1 NA once TGTGCCAGCAGCCAAGATCCCAGGGTAAATGAAAAACTGTTTTTT CASSQDPRVNEKLFF
TRBJ2-6 TRBV5-1 TRBD2 NA TGCGCCAGCAGCTTGACTAGCGCCTCTGGGGCCAACGTCCTGACTTTC CASSLTSASGANVLTF
TRBJ1-2 TRBV9 NA NA TGTGCCAGCAGCGTAGATGACTCTGGCGGCTACACCTTC CASSVDDSGGYTF
TRBJ2-7 TRBV4-1 NA NA TGCGCCAGCAGCCAAGAATACAATGAGCAGTACTTC CASSQEYNEQYF
TRBJ2-3 TRBV7-2 NA few TGTGCCAGCAGCTTAGGGTATGGGGGGCAGAGACGCACAGATACGCAGTATTTT CASSLGYGGQRRTDTQYF
TRBJ1-1 TRBV7-9 TRBD1 once TGTGCCAGCAGCCTCTCAACGACAGGGGGCGTAACTGAAGCTTTCTTT CASSLSTTGGVTEAFF
TRBJ2-3 TRBV4-2 TRBD2 few TGTGCCAGCAGCCAAGATCTAAGCGGGGGAGTAAATACGCAGTATTTT CASSQDLSGGVNTQYF
TRBJ2-5 TRBV10-3 TRBD2 few TGTGCCATCAGTGGCACCAGAGCGGGGGCGGGCGGAGAGACCCAGTACTTC CAISGTRAGAGGETQYF
TRBJ2-1 TRBV5-6 TRBD2 once TGTACCAGCAGCGCTAAGGCTAGCGGGGCATACAATGAGCAGTTCTTC CTSSAKASGAYNEQFF
TRBJ1-2 TRBV7-9 NA NA TGTGCCAGCAGCTCCGGTGGGGGGGGCTACTATGGCTACACCTTC CASSSGGGGYYGYTF